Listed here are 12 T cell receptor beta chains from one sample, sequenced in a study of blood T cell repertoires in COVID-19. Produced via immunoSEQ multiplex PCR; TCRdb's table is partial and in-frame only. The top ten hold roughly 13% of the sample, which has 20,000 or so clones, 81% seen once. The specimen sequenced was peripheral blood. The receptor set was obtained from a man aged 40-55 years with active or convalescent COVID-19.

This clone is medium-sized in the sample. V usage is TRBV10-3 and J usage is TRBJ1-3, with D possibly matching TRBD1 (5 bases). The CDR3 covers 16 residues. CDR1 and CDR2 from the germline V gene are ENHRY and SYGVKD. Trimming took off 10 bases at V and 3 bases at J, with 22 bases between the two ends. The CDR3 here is CATKVRQTQLGNTIYF. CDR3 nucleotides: TGTGCCACCAAAGTAAGACAGACCCAACTTGGAAACACCATATATTTT.

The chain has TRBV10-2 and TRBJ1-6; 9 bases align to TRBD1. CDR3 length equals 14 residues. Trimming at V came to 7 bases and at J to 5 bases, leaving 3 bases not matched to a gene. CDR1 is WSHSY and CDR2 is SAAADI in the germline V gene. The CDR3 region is CASMRQGDNSPLHF. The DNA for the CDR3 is TGCGCCAGCATGCGACAGGGGGATAATTCACCCCTCCACTTT.

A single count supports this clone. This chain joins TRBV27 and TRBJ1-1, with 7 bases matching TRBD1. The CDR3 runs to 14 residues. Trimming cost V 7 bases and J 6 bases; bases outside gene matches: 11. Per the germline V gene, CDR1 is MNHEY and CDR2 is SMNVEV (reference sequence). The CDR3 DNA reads TGTGCCAGCAAGGTCCAGGGGGAAAGGGCTGAAGCTTTCTTT. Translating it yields CASKVQGERAEAFF.

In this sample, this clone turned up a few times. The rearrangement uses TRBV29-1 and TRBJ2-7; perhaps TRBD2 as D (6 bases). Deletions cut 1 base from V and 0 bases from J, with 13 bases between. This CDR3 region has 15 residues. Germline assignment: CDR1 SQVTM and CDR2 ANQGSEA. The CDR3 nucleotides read TGCAGCGTTGAAGGAGGGACTCACACCTCCTACGAGCAGTACTTC. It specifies CSVEGGTHTSYEQYF.

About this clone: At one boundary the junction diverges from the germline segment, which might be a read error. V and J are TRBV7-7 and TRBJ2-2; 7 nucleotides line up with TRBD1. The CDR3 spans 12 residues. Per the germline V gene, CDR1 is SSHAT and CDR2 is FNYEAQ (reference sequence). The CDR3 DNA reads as TGTGCTAGCAGCCCGGACAGGGGGGAGCTGTTTTTT. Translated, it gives CASSPDRGELFF.

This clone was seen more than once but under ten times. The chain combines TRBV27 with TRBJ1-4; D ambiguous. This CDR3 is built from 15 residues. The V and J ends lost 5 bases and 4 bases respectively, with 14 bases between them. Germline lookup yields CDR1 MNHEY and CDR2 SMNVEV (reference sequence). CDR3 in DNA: TGTGCCAGCAGTCCCCGTAGCGCTAGTAATGAAAAACTGTTTTTT. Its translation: CASSPRSASNEKLFF.

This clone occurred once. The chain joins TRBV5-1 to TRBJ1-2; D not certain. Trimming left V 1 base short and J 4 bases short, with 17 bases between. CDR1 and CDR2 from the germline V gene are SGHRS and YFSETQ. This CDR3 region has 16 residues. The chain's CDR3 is CASSLTVVSALYGYTF. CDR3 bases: TGCGCCAGCAGCTTGACGGTTGTAAGTGCTCTCTATGGCTACACCTTC.

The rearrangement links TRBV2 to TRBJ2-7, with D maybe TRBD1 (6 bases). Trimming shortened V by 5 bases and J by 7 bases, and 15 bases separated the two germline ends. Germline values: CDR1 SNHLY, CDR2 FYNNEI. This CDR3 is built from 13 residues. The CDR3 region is CASSLDGRGEQYF. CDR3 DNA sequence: TGTGCCAGCAGTCTGGACGGCAGGGGAGAGCAGTACTTC.

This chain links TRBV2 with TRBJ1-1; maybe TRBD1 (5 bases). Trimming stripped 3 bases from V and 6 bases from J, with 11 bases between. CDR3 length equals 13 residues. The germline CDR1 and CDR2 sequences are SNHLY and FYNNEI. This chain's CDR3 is CASSDWTPAEAFF. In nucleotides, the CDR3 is TGTGCCAGCAGTGATTGGACACCTGCTGAAGCTTTCTTT.

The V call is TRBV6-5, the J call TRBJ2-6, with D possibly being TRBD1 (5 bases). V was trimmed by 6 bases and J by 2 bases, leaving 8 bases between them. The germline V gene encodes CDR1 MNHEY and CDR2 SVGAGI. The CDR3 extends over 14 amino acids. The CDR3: CASRRQPGANVLTF. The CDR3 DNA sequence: TGTGCCAGCAGGAGACAGCCTGGGGCCAACGTCCTGACTTTC.

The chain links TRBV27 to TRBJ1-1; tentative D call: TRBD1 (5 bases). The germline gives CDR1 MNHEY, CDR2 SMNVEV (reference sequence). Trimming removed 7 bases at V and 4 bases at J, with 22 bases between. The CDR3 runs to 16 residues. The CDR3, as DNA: TGTGCCAGCAAGGCGATGGGGGGGGAGAGTACCACTGAAGCTTTCTTT. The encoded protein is CASKAMGGESTTEAFF.

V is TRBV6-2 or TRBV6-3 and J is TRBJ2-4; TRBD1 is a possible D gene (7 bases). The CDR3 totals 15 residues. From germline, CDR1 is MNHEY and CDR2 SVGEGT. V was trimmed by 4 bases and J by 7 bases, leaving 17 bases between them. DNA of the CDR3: TGTGCCAGCAGTTCCCTCGGGTCAGGGGGGAACATTCAGTACTTC. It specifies CASSSLGSGGNIQYF.